This passage covers 14 T cell receptor beta chains from one sample sequenced in a study of response to subunit inactivated influenza vaccine. From the RT-PCR reads, TCRdb called clonotypes with MiXCR, one entry per CDR3 protein. The sample includes 150,000 to 200,000 distinct CDR3 sequences, roughly 12% seen only once; the top ten take 25% to 30%. The data also belong to a second study, concerning T cells expressing NK-cell markers. Per that paper: Making the TCR beta cDNA relied on 5'RACE template switching with UMIs.

This specimen was CD8+ T cells sorted from PBMCs, taken roughly 12 days after vaccination. The receptor source for this set is a man over 45 who received an inactivated influenza vaccine.

This clonotype has more than one count but fewer than ten. CDR3 bases: TGTGCCAGCAGCCCCACGGGTGTCGGGAGGGCCATTGGGTACGAGCAGTACTTC. Protein sequence: CASSPTGVGRAIGYEQYF. This rearrangement joins TRBV11-1 to TRBJ2-7, with TRBD2 matching over 8 bases. The CDR3 contains 18 residues. Per germline, CDR1 SGHAT and CDR2 FQDESV (reference sequence). The J segment lost 4 bases and the V segment lost 5 bases, leaving 19 bases of the junction unmatched. Filled out from reference TRBV11-1 and TRBJ2-7, the complete variable domain reads EAEVAQSPRYKITEKSQAVAFWCDPISGHATLYWYRQILGQGPELLVQFQDESVVDDSQLPKDRFSAERLKGVDSTLKIQPAELGDSAMYLCASSPTGVGRAIGYEQYFGPGTRLTVT.

This chain connects TRBV6-2 or TRBV6-3 to TRBJ2-1; TRBD1 aligns across 8 bases. In germline, CDR1 is MNHEY, CDR2 SVGEGT. The CDR3 is 14 amino acids. J was trimmed by 8 bases and V by 4 bases; bases with no gene match: 7. This CDR3 reads CASSFGTGGDEQFF. The CDR3 DNA sequence: TGTGCCAGCAGTTTCGGGACAGGTGGCGATGAGCAGTTCTTC.

V gene TRBV7-9 combines with J gene TRBJ2-7; 15 positions agree with TRBD2. Trimming removed 5 bases from V and 2 bases from J; junction bases left unmatched: 4. This CDR3 spans 16 amino acids. Germline CDR1 SEHNR, CDR2 FQNEAQ (reference sequence). The CDR3 DNA is TGTGCCAGCAGCCTGGGGACTAGCGGGAGGCCCTACGAGCAGTACTTC. Protein: CASSLGTSGRPYEQYF.

V and J are TRBV28 and TRBJ2-2; 13 bases line up with TRBD2. After removal of 2 bases from V and 3 bases from J, the junction contained 6 bases not matched to a gene. This CDR3 comprises 18 residues. CDR1 is MDHEN, CDR2 SYDVKM, per germline. The CDR3: CASSLIFGTSGDTGELFF. The CDR3 region has the DNA TGTGCCAGCAGTTTAATTTTTGGGACTAGCGGGGACACCGGGGAGCTGTTTTTT.

This chain links TRBV2 with TRBJ2-7; D is unresolved. Germline CDR1 reads SNHLY; CDR2 reads FYNNEI. Trimming removed 3 bases at V and 6 bases at J, with 15 bases between. The CDR3 runs to 14 residues. The CDR3 loop is CASSDEHPQSEQYF. The CDR3 DNA reads as TGTGCCAGCAGTGATGAACACCCCCAGTCCGAGCAGTACTTC.

Comments on this clonotype: Given a much more abundant clone one base away, this may be a read error. The V gene is TRBV27, the J gene TRBJ2-2; D gene ambiguous. V lost 7 bases, J lost 4 bases, and 4 bases lay in between. The CDR3 spans 11 residues. Germline V CDR1 and CDR2: MNHEY, SMNVEV (reference sequence). CDR3 DNA: TGTGCCAGCACCGGCACCGGGGAGCTGTTTTTT. Translated: CASTGTGELFF.

This clonotype has only a few counts. The V gene is TRBV5-5, the J gene TRBJ2-7; D perhaps matches TRBD1 (6 bases). The V gene's germline CDR1 is SGHKS and CDR2 YYEKEE (reference sequence). The CDR3 consists of 15 residues. The V and J ends lost 2 bases and 3 bases respectively, with 15 bases between them. CDR3 sequence (DNA): TGTGCCAGCAGCTTTTTTCAGGGGCCTGGCTACGAGCAGTACTTC. Translation gives CASSFFQGPGYEQYF.

Only a few counts were recorded for this clonotype. The V gene is TRBV2, the J gene TRBJ2-5; D might be TRBD1 (5 bases). Deletions cut 4 bases from V and 3 bases from J, with 9 bases between. From germline, CDR1 is SNHLY and CDR2 FYNNEI. This CDR3 contains 13 residues. Here the CDR3 reads CASSGVGEETQYF. The CDR3 DNA follows: TGTGCCAGCAGTGGGGTAGGGGAAGAGACCCAGTACTTC.

This chain joins TRBV12-3 or TRBV12-4 and TRBJ2-3; D ambiguous. This CDR3 spans 15 amino acids. V lost 5 bases and J 0 bases, leaving 12 bases between the germline ends. The CDR3 bases are TGTGCCAGCAGTCCCGCTATAGCTAGCACAGATACGCAGTATTTT. This codes for CASSPAIASTDTQYF.

This clonotype was picked up a small number of times. The chain uses TRBV6-2 or TRBV6-3 and TRBJ2-1, with 10 bases that match TRBD1. This CDR3 is 16 amino acids long. Germline CDR1 is MNHEY and CDR2 is SVGEGT. The trim removed 2 bases at V and 4 bases at J, leaving 5 bases unmatched. DNA for the CDR3: TGTGCCAGCAGTTACATTGGGACAGGGGTTTACAATGAGCAGTTCTTC. Translation: CASSYIGTGVYNEQFF.

This clonotype was found a few times. The J gene is TRBJ1-1, the V gene TRBV12-3 or TRBV12-4, with D possibly matching TRBD1 (5 bases). The CDR3 is made up of 12 amino acids. Between the trimmed V and J ends, which lost 8 bases and 4 bases, there was a span of 11 bases. The CDR3: CASLAGGTEAFF. CDR3 nucleotide sequence: TGTGCCAGCTTAGCGGGGGGCACTGAAGCTTTCTTT.

This clonotype was counted only a few times. The rearrangement joins TRBV7-6 to TRBJ2-1; the D gene is possibly TRBD1 (5 bases). V was pared by 3 bases and J by 8 bases, with 14 bases between. From germline, CDR1 is SGHVS and CDR2 FNYEAQ. The CDR3 covers 14 residues. CDR3 in DNA: TGTGCCAGCAGCTTTGACTGGGGCAAGGATGAGCAGTTCTTC. Encoded protein: CASSFDWGKDEQFF.

The chain links TRBV7-9 to TRBJ1-1; no clear D. V shed 9 bases and J shed 4 bases, with 15 bases lying between them. CDR3 length: 13 amino acids. Germline V gene lookup returns CDR1 SEHNR and CDR2 FQNEAQ (reference sequence). DNA for the CDR3: TGTGCCAGTAAGACGGGGTATGGCACTGAAGCTTTCTTT. It is translated as CASKTGYGTEAFF. Filled out from reference TRBV7-9 and TRBJ1-1, the complete variable domain reads DTGVSQNPRHKITKRGQNVTFRCDPISEHNRLYWYRQTLGQGPEFLTYFQNEAQLEKSRLLSDRFSAERPKGSFSTLEIQRTEQGDSAMYLCASKTGYGTEAFFGQGTRLTVV.

The chain employs TRBV6-5 and TRBJ2-1; 10 bases align to TRBD1. This CDR3 spans 13 amino acids. The V gene's germline CDR1 is MNHEY and CDR2 SVGAGI. The ends lost 4 bases at V and 10 bases at J; junction bases unmatched: 4. The CDR3, as DNA: TGTGCCAGCAGTTGGGGACAGGGGCGCGAGCAGTTCTTC. Translating gives CASSWGQGREQFF.